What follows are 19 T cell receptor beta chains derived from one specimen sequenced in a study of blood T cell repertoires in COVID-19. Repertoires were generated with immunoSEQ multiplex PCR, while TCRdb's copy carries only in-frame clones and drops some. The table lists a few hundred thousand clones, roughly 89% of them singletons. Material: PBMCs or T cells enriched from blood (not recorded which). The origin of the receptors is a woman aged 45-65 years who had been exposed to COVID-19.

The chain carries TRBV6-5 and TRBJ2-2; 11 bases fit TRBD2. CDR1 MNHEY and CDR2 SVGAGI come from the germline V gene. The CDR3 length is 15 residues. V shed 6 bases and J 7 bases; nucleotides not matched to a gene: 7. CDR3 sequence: CASRLAGATGGELFF. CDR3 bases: TGTGCCAGCAGACTAGCGGGGGCTACTGGCGGGGAGCTGTTTTTT.

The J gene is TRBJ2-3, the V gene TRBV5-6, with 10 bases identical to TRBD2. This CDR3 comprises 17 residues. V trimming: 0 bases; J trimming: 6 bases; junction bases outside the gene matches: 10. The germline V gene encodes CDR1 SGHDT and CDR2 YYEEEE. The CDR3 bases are TGTGCCAGCAGCTTGGGTTATCCGGGACTAGCGCCGGATACGCAGTATTTT. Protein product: CASSLGYPGLAPDTQYF.

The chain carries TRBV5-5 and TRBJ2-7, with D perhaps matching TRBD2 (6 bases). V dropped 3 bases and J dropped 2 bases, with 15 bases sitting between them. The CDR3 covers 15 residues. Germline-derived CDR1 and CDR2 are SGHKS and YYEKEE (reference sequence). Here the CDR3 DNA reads TGTGCCAGCAGCTCAACAGGACTACCACCCTACGAGCAGTACTTC. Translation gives CASSSTGLPPYEQYF.

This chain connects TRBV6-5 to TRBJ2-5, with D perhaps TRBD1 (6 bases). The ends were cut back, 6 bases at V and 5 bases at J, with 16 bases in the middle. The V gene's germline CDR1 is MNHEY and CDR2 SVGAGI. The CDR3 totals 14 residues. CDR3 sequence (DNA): TGTGCCAGCAGCCAAACAGGGTGGGGGGAGACCCAGTACTTC. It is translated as CASSQTGWGETQYF.

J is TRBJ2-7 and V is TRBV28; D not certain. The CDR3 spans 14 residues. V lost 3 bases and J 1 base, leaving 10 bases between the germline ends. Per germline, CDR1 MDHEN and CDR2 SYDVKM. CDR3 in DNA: TGTGCCAGCAGTTTGAAACAGAGATCCTACGAGCAGTACTTC. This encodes CASSLKQRSYEQYF. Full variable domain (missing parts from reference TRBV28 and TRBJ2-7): DVKVTQSSRYLVKRTGEKVFLECVQDMDHENMFWYRQDPGLGLRLIYFSYDVKMKEKGDIPEGYSVSREKKERFSLILESASTNQTSMYLCASSLKQRSYEQYFGPGTRLTVT.

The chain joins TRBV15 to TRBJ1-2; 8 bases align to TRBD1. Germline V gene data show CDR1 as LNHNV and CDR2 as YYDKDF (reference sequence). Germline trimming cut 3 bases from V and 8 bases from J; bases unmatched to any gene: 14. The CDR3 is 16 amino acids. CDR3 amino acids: CATSRGQAQNPRGYTF. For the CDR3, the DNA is TGTGCCACCAGCAGGGGACAGGCCCAAAACCCGAGGGGCTACACCTTC.

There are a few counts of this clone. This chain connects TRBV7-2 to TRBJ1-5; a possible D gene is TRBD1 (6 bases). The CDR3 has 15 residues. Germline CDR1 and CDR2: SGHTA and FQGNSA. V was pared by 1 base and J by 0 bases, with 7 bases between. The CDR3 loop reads CASSLGQVSNQPQHF. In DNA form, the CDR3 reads TGTGCCAGCAGCTTAGGACAGGTTAGCAATCAGCCCCAGCATTTT.

The CDR3 spells CASSQDASGGDEQFF. Written as DNA, the CDR3 is TGCGCCAGCAGCCAAGATGCTAGCGGGGGAGATGAGCAGTTCTTC. The chain joins TRBV4-1 to TRBJ2-1; 10 bases match TRBD2. Germline V CDR1 and CDR2: MGHRA, YSYEKL. V lost 0 bases, J lost 8 bases, and 4 bases stayed unmatched. The CDR3 is made up of 15 amino acids.

CDR3 nucleotide sequence: TGTGCCAGCAGTTTACCGGACAGCTTCCAAGAGACCCAGTACTTC. Residues: CASSLPDSFQETQYF. The gene calls are TRBV27 and TRBJ2-5; TRBD1 is a possible D gene (6 bases). The V and J ends lost 2 bases and 1 base respectively, with 11 bases between them. Germline loops: CDR1 MNHEY, CDR2 SMNVEV (reference sequence). CDR3 length: 15 residues.

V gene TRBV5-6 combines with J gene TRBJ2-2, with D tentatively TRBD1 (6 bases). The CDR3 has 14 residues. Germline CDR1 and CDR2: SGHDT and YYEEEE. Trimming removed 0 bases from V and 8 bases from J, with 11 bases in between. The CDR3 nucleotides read TGTGCCAGCAGCTTGGACAACAGGGCAGGGGAGCTGTTTTTT. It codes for CASSLDNRAGELFF.

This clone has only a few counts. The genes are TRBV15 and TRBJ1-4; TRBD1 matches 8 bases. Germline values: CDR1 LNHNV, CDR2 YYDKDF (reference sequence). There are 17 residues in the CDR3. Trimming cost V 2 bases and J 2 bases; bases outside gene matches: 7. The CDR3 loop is CATSRTRTGLTNEKLFF. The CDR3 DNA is TGTGCCACCAGCAGAACCAGGACAGGGTTGACTAATGAAAAACTGTTTTTT. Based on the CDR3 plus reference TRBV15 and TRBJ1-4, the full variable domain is DAMVIQNPRYQVTQFGKPVTLSCSQTLNHNVMYWYQQKSSQAPKLLFHYYDKDFNNEADTPDNFQSRRPNTSFCFLDIRSPGLGDTAMYLCATSRTRTGLTNEKLFFGSGTQLSVL.

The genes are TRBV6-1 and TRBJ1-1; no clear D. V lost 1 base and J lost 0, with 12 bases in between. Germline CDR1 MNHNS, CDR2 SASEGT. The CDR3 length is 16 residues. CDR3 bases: TGTGCCAGCAGTGAAGAAAAGGAGATATTGAACACTGAAGCTTTCTTT. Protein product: CASSEEKEILNTEAFF.

CDR3 in DNA: TGTGCCAGCAGCCCATACAGGGGAGCCACAGATACGCAGTATTTT. This gives the protein CASSPYRGATDTQYF. The chain uses TRBV3-1 (or the pseudogene TRBV3-2) and TRBJ2-3; 7 positions match TRBD1. The CDR3 consists of 15 residues. Looked up from germline, CDR1 is LGHDT and CDR2 is YNNKEL (reference sequence). J lost 2 bases, V lost 4 bases, and 6 bases had no gene match.

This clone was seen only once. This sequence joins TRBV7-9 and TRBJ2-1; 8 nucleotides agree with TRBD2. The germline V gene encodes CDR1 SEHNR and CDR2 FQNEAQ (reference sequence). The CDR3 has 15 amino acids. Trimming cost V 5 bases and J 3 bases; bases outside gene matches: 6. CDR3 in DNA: TGTGCCAGCAGCAACACCGGGACTAGCTACAATGAGCAGTTCTTC. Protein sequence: CASSNTGTSYNEQFF.

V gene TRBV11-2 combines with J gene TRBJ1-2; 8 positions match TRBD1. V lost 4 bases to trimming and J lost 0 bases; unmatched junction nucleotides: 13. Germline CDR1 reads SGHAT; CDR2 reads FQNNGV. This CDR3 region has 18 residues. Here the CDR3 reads CASSSITDRVEPNYGYTF. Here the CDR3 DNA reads TGTGCCAGCAGCTCTATTACGGACAGGGTTGAGCCTAACTATGGCTACACCTTC.

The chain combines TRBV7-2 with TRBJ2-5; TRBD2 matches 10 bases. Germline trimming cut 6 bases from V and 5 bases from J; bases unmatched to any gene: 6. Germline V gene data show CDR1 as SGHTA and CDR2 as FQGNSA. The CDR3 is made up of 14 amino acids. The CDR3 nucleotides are TGTGCCAGCAGGGAAGCGGGGGGGCCTGAGACCCAGTACTTC. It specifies CASREAGGPETQYF. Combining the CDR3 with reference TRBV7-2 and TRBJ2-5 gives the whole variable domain GAGVSQSPSNKVTEKGKDVELRCDPISGHTALYWYRQSLGQGLEFLIYFQGNSAPDKSGLPSDRFSAERTGGSVSTLTIQRTQQEDSAVYLCASREAGGPETQYFGPGTRLLVL.

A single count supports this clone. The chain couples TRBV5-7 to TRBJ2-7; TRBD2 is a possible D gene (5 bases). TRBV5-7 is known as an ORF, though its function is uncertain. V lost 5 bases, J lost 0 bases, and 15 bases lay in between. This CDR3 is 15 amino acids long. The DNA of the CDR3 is TGTGCCAGCAGACTTCGAGCGGATAGCTCCTACGAGCAGTACTTC. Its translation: CASRLRADSSYEQYF.

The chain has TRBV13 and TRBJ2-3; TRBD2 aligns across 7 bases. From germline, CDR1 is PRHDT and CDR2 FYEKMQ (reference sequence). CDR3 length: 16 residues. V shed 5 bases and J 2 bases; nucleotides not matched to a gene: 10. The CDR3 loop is CASSTGGDLITDTQYF. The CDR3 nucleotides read TGTGCCAGCAGCACTGGGGGGGACCTAATCACAGATACGCAGTATTTT.

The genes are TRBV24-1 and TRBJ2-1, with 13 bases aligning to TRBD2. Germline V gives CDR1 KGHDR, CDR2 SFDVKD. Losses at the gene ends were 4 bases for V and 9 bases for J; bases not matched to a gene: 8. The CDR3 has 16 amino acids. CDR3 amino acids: CATSDPTSGGATEQFF. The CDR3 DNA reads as TGTGCCACCAGTGACCCTACTAGCGGGGGGGCAACTGAGCAGTTCTTC.